A selection of T cell receptor beta chains follows, all from one sample in a study of blood T cell repertoires in COVID-19. Measured with immunoSEQ multiplex PCR; TCRdb has only the in-frame clones, and not every one. This sample has approximately 170,000 clones, with approximately 85% found just once. The sample taken for sequencing was peripheral blood. These receptors were taken from a man aged 80 or over with COVID-19, enrolled during active disease. CDR3s include the opening cysteine and the closing phenylalanine or tryptophan. The order of the fields is V gene, J gene, D gene, clone size, CDR3 protein, CDR3 DNA. D genes are given only for firm matches. Clone size is stated in some rows and not others, as once, few, many or a class when expanded.

V: TRBV29-1
J: TRBJ1-2
D: NA
size: few
CDR3: CSVELADYGYTF
DNA: TGCAGCGTTGAGTTGGCAGACTATGGCTACACCTTC

V: TRBV5-1
J: TRBJ1-5
D: NA
size: few
CDR3: CASSQGHENQPQHF
DNA: TGCGCCAGCAGCCAGGGACACGAGAATCAGCCCCAGCATTTT

V: TRBV5-1
J: TRBJ1-6
D: TRBD1
size: NA
CDR3: CASTRDSNSPLHF
DNA: TGCGCCAGCACCCGGGACAGTAATTCACCCCTCCACTTT

V: TRBV9
J: TRBJ1-2
D: TRBD1
size: NA
CDR3: CASSANGQGAGVYGYTF
DNA: TGTGCCAGCAGCGCTAACGGACAGGGGGCGGGCGTTTATGGCTACACCTTC

V: TRBV5-4
J: TRBJ2-2
D: NA
size: NA
CDR3: CASSSYTGELFF
DNA: TGTGCCAGCAGCTCTTACACCGGGGAGCTGTTTTTT

V: TRBV28
J: TRBJ1-2
D: NA
size: NA
CDR3: CASSSAGFYGYTF
DNA: TGTGCCAGCAGTTCCGCGGGGTTCTATGGCTACACCTTC

V: TRBV7-3
J: TRBJ1-1
D: NA
size: NA
CDR3: CASSLRGWGTEAFF
DNA: TGTGCCAGCAGCTTGCGGGGCTGGGGCACTGAAGCTTTCTTT

V: TRBV4-2
J: TRBJ2-3
D: NA
size: NA
CDR3: CASSQAPPHTDTQYF
DNA: TGTGCCAGCAGCCAAGCCCCCCCCCACACAGATACGCAGTATTTT

V: TRBV6-2/TRBV6-3
J: TRBJ2-1
D: NA
size: NA
CDR3: CASSYSGEQFF
DNA: TGTGCCAGCAGTTACTCCGGTGAGCAGTTCTTC

V: TRBV2
J: TRBJ1-5
D: NA
size: NA
CDR3: CASSREGNQPQHF
DNA: TGTGCCAGCAGCAGGGAAGGCAATCAGCCCCAGCATTTT

V: TRBV18
J: TRBJ1-4
D: NA
size: NA
CDR3: CASSMGRNEKLFF
DNA: TGTGCCAGCTCAATGGGGAGAAACGAAAAACTGTTTTTT

V: TRBV18
J: TRBJ1-2
D: TRBD1
size: NA
CDR3: CASSQDRNYGYTF
DNA: TGTGCCAGCTCTCAGGACAGGAACTATGGCTACACCTTC

V: TRBV5-4
J: TRBJ1-6
D: NA
size: NA
CDR3: CASSTGPNDNSPLHF
DNA: TGTGCCAGCAGCACAGGGCCTAACGACAATTCACCCCTCCACTTT

V: TRBV19
J: TRBJ1-4
D: NA
size: NA
CDR3: CASSMARQGRKLFF
DNA: TGTGCCAGTAGTATGGCCCGGCAGGGGAGAAAACTGTTTTTT

V: TRBV4-2
J: TRBJ1-6
D: TRBD1
size: NA
CDR3: CASSQADRENSPLHF
DNA: TGTGCCAGCAGCCAGGCTGACAGGGAGAATTCACCCCTCCACTTT

V: TRBV7-7
J: TRBJ2-3
D: TRBD1
size: NA
CDR3: CASSVGTASTDTQYF
DNA: TGTGCCAGCAGCGTAGGGACAGCTAGCACAGATACGCAGTATTTT

V: TRBV7-2
J: TRBJ1-1
D: NA
size: few
CDR3: CASSLVAKAFF
DNA: TGTGCCAGCAGCTTAGTTGCTAAAGCTTTCTTT

V: TRBV3-1/TRBV3-2
J: TRBJ1-1
D: TRBD1
size: NA
CDR3: CASSQGTGVAAFF
DNA: TGTGCCAGCAGCCAAGGGACAGGGGTTGCAGCTTTCTTT

V: TRBV27
J: TRBJ2-7
D: TRBD2
size: NA
CDR3: CASSYREGFYEQYF
DNA: TGTGCCAGCTCCTACCGGGAGGGCTTCTACGAGCAGTACTTC

V: TRBV25-1
J: TRBJ1-1
D: NA
size: NA
CDR3: CASSRQSLTEAFF
DNA: TGTGCCAGCAGTAGACAATCTCTCACTGAAGCTTTCTTT

V: TRBV29-1
J: TRBJ2-7
D: NA
size: NA
CDR3: CSVEGPQGEQYF
DNA: TGCAGCGTTGAGGGTCCCCAGGGGGAGCAGTACTTC

V: TRBV29-1
J: TRBJ2-7
D: TRBD1
size: NA
CDR3: CSVEKMELGTGQGAYEQYF
DNA: TGCAGCGTTGAAAAGATGGAACTCGGGACAGGGCAAGGGGCCTACGAGCAGTACTTC

V: TRBV2
J: TRBJ1-6
D: TRBD1
size: NA
CDR3: CASSAGTGPGSPLHF
DNA: TGTGCCAGCAGTGCCGGGACAGGCCCAGGATCACCCCTCCACTTT

V: TRBV5-5
J: TRBJ1-4
D: NA
size: NA
CDR3: CASSPQVERGLEKLFF
DNA: TGTGCCAGCAGCCCGCAGGTGGAAAGGGGCCTTGAAAAACTGTTTTTT

V: TRBV19
J: TRBJ1-5
D: TRBD1
size: NA
CDR3: CASSINRGEPQHF
DNA: TGTGCCAGTAGTATCAACAGGGGGGAGCCCCAGCATTTT

V: TRBV11-2
J: TRBJ2-7
D: NA
size: NA
CDR3: CASSLDQGSGQYF
DNA: TGTGCCAGCAGCTTAGATCAGGGTAGTGGGCAGTACTTC

V: TRBV3-1/TRBV3-2
J: TRBJ1-2
D: TRBD1
size: few
CDR3: CASSRTGVGTYGYTF
DNA: TGTGCCAGCAGCCGAACAGGGGTGGGGACTTATGGCTACACCTTC

V: TRBV5-1
J: TRBJ1-5
D: NA
size: NA
CDR3: CASSPGDILSNQPQHF
DNA: TGCGCCAGCAGCCCCGGGGACATTCTCAGCAATCAGCCCCAGCATTTT

V: TRBV27
J: TRBJ1-2
D: NA
size: NA
CDR3: CASSFSGMVYGYTF
DNA: TGTGCCAGCAGTTTCTCAGGGATGGTCTATGGCTACACCTTC

V: TRBV6-5
J: TRBJ1-5
D: NA
size: NA
CDR3: CASSYRGGVQPQHF
DNA: TGTGCCAGCAGTTACCGAGGGGGGGTTCAGCCCCAGCATTTT

V: TRBV6-2/TRBV6-3
J: TRBJ1-1
D: NA
size: NA
CDR3: CASSLPSSNTEAFF
DNA: TGTGCCAGCAGTCTCCCGTCCTCGAACACTGAAGCTTTCTTT

V: TRBV18
J: TRBJ1-2
D: NA
size: once
CDR3: CASSPNWEEYGYTF
DNA: TGTGCCAGCTCACCGAATTGGGAGGAGTATGGCTACACCTTC

V: TRBV29-1
J: TRBJ2-1
D: TRBD1
size: NA
CDR3: CSAPGQAANNNEQFF
DNA: TGCAGCGCTCCCGGACAGGCGGCCAACAACAATGAGCAGTTCTTC

V: TRBV9
J: TRBJ2-1
D: NA
size: NA
CDR3: CASSVVPRSSYNEQFF
DNA: TGTGCCAGCAGCGTAGTCCCCCGGAGCTCCTACAATGAGCAGTTCTTC

V: TRBV6-5
J: TRBJ1-5
D: TRBD1
size: NA
CDR3: CASSRTGPPLPQHF
DNA: TGTGCCAGCAGTAGGACAGGGCCTCCGTTGCCCCAGCATTTT

V: TRBV5-1
J: TRBJ2-1
D: NA
size: NA
CDR3: CASSLDRGGDNEQFF
DNA: TGCGCCAGCAGCTTGGATCGGGGAGGAGACAATGAGCAGTTCTTC

V: TRBV2
J: TRBJ1-1
D: NA
size: NA
CDR3: CASRVTTGTEAFF
DNA: TGTGCCAGCAGGGTTACGACAGGAACTGAAGCTTTCTTT

V: TRBV5-1
J: TRBJ2-1
D: NA
size: NA
CDR3: CASMIEGSSYNEQFF
DNA: TGCGCCAGCATGATAGAGGGTAGCTCCTACAATGAGCAGTTCTTC

V: TRBV25-1
J: TRBJ1-4
D: TRBD1
size: NA
CDR3: CASSPTGQGRGDEKLFF
DNA: TGTGCCAGCAGTCCAACGGGACAGGGGAGGGGTGATGAAAAACTGTTTTTT

V: TRBV7-2
J: TRBJ1-2
D: NA
size: NA
CDR3: CASSLIRDGYTF
DNA: TGTGCCAGCAGCCTGATCAGGGATGGCTACACCTTC

V: TRBV19
J: TRBJ2-2
D: TRBD1
size: NA
CDR3: CASMRTGGTGELFF
DNA: TGTGCCAGTATGAGGACAGGGGGCACCGGGGAGCTGTTTTTT

V: TRBV7-8
J: TRBJ1-1
D: TRBD1
size: NA
CDR3: CASSRGQGGLAEAFF
DNA: TGTGCCAGCAGCCGAGGACAGGGGGGGCTGGCTGAAGCTTTCTTT

V: TRBV15
J: TRBJ1-5
D: NA
size: once
CDR3: CATSRDPPGTRNQPQHF
DNA: TGTGCCACCAGCAGAGATCCACCCGGGACACGTAATCAGCCCCAGCATTTT

V: TRBV5-4
J: TRBJ2-3
D: TRBD2
size: NA
CDR3: CASSLRLAGGQDTQYF
DNA: TGTGCCAGCAGCTTGAGACTAGCGGGGGGCCAGGATACGCAGTATTTT

V: TRBV27
J: TRBJ2-4
D: NA
size: NA
CDR3: CASSFLRQGGNIQYF
DNA: TGTGCCAGCAGTTTTCTGCGGCAGGGCGGAAACATTCAGTACTTC

V: TRBV7-3
J: TRBJ1-1
D: TRBD1
size: NA
CDR3: CASSLRDRVTEAFF
DNA: TGTGCCAGCAGCTTAAGGGACAGGGTAACTGAAGCTTTCTTT

V: TRBV5-1
J: TRBJ1-1
D: TRBD1
size: NA
CDR3: CASSLGQGVVNTEAFF
DNA: TGCGCCAGCAGCTTGGGACAGGGGGTGGTCAACACTGAAGCTTTCTTT

V: TRBV18
J: TRBJ1-1
D: TRBD1
size: NA
CDR3: CASSLATGGNTEAFF
DNA: TGTGCCAGCTCACTCGCTACAGGGGGCAACACTGAAGCTTTCTTT

V: TRBV5-8
J: TRBJ2-5
D: TRBD1
size: NA
CDR3: CASSPAVTGGETQYF
DNA: TGTGCCAGCAGCCCGGCGGTTACAGGGGGTGAGACCCAGTACTTC

V: TRBV6-5
J: TRBJ2-5
D: TRBD1
size: NA
CDR3: CASSLGTGGKETQYF
DNA: TGTGCCAGCAGTCTAGGGACAGGGGGCAAGGAGACCCAGTACTTC